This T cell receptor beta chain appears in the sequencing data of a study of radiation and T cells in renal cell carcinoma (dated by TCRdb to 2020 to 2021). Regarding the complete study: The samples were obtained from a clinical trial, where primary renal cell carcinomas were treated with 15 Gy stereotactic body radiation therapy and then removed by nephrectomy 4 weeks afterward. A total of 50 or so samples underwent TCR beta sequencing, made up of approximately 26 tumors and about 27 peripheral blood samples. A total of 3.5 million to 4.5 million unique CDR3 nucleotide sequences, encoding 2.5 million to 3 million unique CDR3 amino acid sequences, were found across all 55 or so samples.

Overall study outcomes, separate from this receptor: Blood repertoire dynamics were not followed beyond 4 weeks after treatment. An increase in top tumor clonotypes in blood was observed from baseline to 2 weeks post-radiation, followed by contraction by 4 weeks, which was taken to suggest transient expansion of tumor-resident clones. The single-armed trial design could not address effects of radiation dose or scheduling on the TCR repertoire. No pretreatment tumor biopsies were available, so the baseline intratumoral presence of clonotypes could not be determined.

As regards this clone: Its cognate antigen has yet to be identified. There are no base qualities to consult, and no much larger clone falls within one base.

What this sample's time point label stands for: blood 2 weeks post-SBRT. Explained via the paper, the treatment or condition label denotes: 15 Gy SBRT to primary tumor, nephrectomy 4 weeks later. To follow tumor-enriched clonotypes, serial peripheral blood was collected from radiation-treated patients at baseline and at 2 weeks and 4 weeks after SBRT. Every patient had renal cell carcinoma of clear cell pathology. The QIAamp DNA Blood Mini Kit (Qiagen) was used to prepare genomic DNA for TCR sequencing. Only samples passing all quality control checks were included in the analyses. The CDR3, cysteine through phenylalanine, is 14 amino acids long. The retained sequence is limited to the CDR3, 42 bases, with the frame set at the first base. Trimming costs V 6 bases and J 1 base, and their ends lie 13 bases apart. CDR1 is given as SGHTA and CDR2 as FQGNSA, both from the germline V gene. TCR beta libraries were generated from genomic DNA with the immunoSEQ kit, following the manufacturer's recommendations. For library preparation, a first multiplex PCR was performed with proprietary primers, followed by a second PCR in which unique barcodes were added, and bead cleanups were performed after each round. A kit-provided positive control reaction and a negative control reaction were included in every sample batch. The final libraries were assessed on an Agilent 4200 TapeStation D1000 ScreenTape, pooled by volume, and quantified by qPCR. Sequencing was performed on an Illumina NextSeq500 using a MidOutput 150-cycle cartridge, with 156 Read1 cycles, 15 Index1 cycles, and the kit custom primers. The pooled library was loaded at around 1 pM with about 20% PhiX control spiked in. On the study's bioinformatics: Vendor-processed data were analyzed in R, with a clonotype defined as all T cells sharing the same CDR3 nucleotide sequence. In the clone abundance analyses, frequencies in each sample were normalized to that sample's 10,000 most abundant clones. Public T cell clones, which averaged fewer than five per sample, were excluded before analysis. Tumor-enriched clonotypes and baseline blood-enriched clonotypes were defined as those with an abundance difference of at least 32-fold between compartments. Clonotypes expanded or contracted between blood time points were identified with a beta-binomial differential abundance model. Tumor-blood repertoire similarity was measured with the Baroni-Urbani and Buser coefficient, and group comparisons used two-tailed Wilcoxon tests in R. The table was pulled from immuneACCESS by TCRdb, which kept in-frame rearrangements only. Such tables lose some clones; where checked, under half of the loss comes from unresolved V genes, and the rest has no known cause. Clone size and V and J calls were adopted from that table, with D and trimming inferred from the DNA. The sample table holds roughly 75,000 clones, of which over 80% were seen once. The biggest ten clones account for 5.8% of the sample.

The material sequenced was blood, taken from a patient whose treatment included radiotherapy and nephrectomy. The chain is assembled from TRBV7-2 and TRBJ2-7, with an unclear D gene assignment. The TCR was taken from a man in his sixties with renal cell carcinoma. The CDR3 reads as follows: CASRALGSSYEQYF. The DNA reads TGTGCCAGCAGGGCCCTTGGCTCGTCCTACGAGCAGTACTTC.